The TCR beta chain described here comes from a study of shared clonotypes between healthy human individuals. Overall study findings and caveats: Apart from blood, nothing was sampled; tissue repertoires likely differ. Inspection by rarefaction showed sorted-subset sequencing to be incomplete despite large depth. Shared clonotypes across all four donors exceeded non-shared ones in generation probability.

Measured with immunoSEQ multiplex PCR; TCRdb has only the in-frame clones, and not every one. There are about 580,000 clones in the sample; about 98% occur only once, and 0.3% lies in the top ten. V gave up 8 bases and J gave up 4 bases, with 6 bases separating them. The CDR3 is 11 amino acids. Per germline, CDR1 MDHEN and CDR2 SYDVKM. The naive CD8 subset, CD45RO-negative cells positively selected for CCR7, excluded terminally differentiated effector memory CD45RA+ cells. A note on this clone: Its antigen is unknown.

The source is a man aged 25-45 years in good health. Sequenced material: naive CD8+ T cells sorted from blood. V gene TRBV28 combines with J gene TRBJ2-1, with unresolved D. CDR3 amino acids: CASEWYNEQFF. The CDR3, as DNA: TGTGCCAGCGAGTGGTACAATGAGCAGTTCTTC.